This record concerns one TCR beta chain sequence. Antigen specificity is unknown. The data derive from a study of shared clonotypes between healthy human individuals. Study-wide findings and caveats: Read depth was anticipated to influence clonotype sharing among donors. Lower generation probabilities were found for non-shared clonotypes than for those shared by all four donors.

Terminally differentiated effector memory CD45RA+ cells were excluded from the naive CD8 cells, which were CD45RO-negative and positively selected for CCR7. The assay used deep level. Sequenced by immunoSEQ multiplex PCR; TCRdb stores in-frame clones only, minus some. The sample lists some 600,000 clones; about 96% were seen once. Germline CDR1 reads MNHNS; CDR2 reads SASEGT. The CDR3 has 16 amino acids. Trimming took 4 bases from V and 1 from J, leaving 17 bases between them. The chain links TRBV6-1 to TRBJ2-7; weak D call: TRBD1 (5 bases). The specimen sequenced was naive CD8+ T cells sorted from blood. This clonotype was obtained from a woman aged 30 to 39 in good health. CDR3 nucleotides: TGTGCCAGCAGTGGGGGCATAGCCTACATTTCCTACGAGCAGTACTTC. This gives the protein CASSGGIAYISYEQYF.